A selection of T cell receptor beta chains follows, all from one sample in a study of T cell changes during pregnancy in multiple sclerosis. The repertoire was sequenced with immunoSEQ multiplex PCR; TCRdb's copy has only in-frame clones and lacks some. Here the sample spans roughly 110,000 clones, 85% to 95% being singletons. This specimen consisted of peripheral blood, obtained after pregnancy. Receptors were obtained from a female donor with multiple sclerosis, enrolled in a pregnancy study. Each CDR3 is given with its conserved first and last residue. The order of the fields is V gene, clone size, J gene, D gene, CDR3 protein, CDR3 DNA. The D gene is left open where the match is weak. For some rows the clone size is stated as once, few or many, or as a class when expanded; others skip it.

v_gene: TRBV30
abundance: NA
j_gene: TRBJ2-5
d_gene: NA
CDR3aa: CAWGTFREETQYF
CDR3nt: TGTGCCTGGGGGACATTCCGGGAAGAGACCCAGTACTTC

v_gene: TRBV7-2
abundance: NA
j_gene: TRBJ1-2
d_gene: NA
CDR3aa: CASSLAQFRGDHGYTF
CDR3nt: TGTGCCAGCAGCTTAGCGCAGTTCAGGGGTGACCATGGCTACACCTTC

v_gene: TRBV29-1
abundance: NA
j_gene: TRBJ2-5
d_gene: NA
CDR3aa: CSVVGVLRWETQYF
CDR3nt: TGCAGCGTTGTAGGGGTTCTCCGCTGGGAGACCCAGTACTTC

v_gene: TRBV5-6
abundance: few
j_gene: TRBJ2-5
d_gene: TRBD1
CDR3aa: CASSVRQGKQTQYF
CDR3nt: TGTGCCAGCAGCGTAAGACAGGGGAAGCAGACCCAGTACTTC

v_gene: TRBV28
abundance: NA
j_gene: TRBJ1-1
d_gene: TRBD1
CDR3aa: CASRGTGGTEAFF
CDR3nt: TGTGCCAGCAGGGGGACAGGGGGCACTGAAGCTTTCTTT

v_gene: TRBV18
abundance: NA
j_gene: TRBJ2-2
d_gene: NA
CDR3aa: CASSLSGKKTGELFF
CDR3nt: TGTGCCAGCTCGCTGTCGGGGAAAAAGACCGGGGAGCTGTTTTTT

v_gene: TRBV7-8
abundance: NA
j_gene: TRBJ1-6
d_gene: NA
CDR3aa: CASSRGGRAGMRGSPLHF
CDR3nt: TGTGCCAGCAGCCGCGGGGGGAGGGCGGGTATGAGAGGCTCACCCCTCCACTTT

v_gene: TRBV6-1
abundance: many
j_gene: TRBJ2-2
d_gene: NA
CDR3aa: CASRGQERAGELFF
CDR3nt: TGTGCCAGCAGGGGACAAGAGCGAGCCGGGGAGCTGTTTTTT

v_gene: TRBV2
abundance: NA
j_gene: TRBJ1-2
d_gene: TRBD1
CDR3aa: CASTQSQGVAGYTF
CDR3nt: TGTGCCAGCACGCAATCCCAGGGGGTGGCTGGCTACACCTTC

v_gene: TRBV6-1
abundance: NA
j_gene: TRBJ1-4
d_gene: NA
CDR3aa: CASSDGRGSGLFF
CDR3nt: TGTGCCAGCAGTGACGGTCGGGGTTCTGGACTGTTTTTT

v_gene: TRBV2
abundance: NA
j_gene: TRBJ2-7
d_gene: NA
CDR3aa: CASRPTNGGPGEQYF
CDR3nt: TGTGCCAGCAGACCCACAAATGGAGGGCCGGGGGAGCAGTACTTC

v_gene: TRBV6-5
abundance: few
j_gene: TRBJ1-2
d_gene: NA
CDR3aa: CASSYWPTENYGYTF
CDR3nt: TGTGCCAGCAGTTACTGGCCAACAGAGAACTATGGCTACACCTTC

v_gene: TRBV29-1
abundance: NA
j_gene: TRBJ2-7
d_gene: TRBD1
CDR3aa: CSARRTGGSDEQYF
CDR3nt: TGCAGCGCACGCCGGACAGGGGGTTCCGACGAGCAGTACTTC

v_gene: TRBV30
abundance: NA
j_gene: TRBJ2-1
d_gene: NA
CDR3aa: CAWSPSLPSSYNEQFF
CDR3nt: TGTGCCTGGAGTCCATCGCTCCCGAGCTCCTACAATGAGCAGTTCTTC

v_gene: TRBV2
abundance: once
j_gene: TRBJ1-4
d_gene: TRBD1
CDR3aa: CASRIHRGLEKLFF
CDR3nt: TGTGCCAGCAGGATCCACAGGGGGCTTGAAAAACTGTTTTTT

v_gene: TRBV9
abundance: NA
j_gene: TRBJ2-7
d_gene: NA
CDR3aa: CASSPRGGRSYEQYF
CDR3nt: TGTGCCAGCAGCCCCCGTGGAGGGAGGTCCTACGAGCAGTACTTC

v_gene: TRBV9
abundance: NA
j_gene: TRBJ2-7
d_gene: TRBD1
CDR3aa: CASSPQGARRYEQYF
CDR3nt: TGTGCCAGCAGCCCACAGGGGGCGCGAAGGTACGAGCAGTACTTC

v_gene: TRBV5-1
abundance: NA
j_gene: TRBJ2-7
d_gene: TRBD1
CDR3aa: CASSFGGPGQGDYEQYF
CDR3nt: TGCGCCAGCAGCTTCGGGGGCCCGGGACAGGGAGACTACGAGCAGTACTTC

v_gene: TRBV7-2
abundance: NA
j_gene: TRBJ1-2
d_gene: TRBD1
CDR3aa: CASQDGTGYGYTF
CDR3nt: TGTGCCAGCCAAGATGGGACAGGTTATGGCTACACCTTC

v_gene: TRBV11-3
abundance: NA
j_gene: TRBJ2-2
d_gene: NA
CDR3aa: CASSPPRTGFTNTGELFF
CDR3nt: TGTGCCAGCAGCCCACCCCGGACGGGATTTACGAACACCGGGGAGCTGTTTTTT